This TCR beta chain was captured in a study of cytomegalovirus exposure and HLA in healthy donors. The primer mix had 60 Vbeta and 13 Jbeta primers. Assay: immunoSEQ multiplex PCR; the TCRdb copy retains only in-frame clones and omits some. The table includes about 160,000 clones, roughly 82% detected once. The germline V gene encodes CDR1 SGHVS and CDR2 FQNEAQ. V lost 7 bases, J lost 6 bases, and 19 bases lay in between. This CDR3 has 16 amino acids. Study results and limitations: Among TCR beta chains, those listed as cytomegalovirus-associated numbered over 150. In a later analysis, specific HLA alleles were associated with over 15,000 TCR beta sequences at a 0.05 false discovery rate. Researchers reported that a few CMV-associated chains were confirmed in vitro as CMV antigen-specific.

As to this clone: The antigen is unknown.

The sample consisted of PBMCs. The chain joins TRBV7-8 to TRBJ1-6; TRBD1 is a possible D gene (5 bases). This receptor was taken from a girl between 10 and 17 years old in good health and CMV-seropositive. In nucleotides, the CDR3 is TGTGCCAGCAACACCAGATTGGGGGGTTTTAATTCACCCCTCCACTTT. This encodes CASNTRLGGFNSPLHF.